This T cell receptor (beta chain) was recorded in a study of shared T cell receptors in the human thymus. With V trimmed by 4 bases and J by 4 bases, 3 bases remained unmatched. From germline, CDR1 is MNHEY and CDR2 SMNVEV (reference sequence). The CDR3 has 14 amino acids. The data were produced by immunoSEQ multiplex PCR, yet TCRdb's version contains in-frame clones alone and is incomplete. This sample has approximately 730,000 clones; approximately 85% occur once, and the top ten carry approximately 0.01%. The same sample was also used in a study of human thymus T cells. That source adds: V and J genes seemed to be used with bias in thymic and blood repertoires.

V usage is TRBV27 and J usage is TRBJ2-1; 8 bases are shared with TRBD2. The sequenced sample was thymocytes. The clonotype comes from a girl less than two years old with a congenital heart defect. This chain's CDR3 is CASSSGGEYNEQFF. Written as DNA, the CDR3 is TGTGCCAGCAGTTCCGGGGGGGAGTACAATGAGCAGTTCTTC.